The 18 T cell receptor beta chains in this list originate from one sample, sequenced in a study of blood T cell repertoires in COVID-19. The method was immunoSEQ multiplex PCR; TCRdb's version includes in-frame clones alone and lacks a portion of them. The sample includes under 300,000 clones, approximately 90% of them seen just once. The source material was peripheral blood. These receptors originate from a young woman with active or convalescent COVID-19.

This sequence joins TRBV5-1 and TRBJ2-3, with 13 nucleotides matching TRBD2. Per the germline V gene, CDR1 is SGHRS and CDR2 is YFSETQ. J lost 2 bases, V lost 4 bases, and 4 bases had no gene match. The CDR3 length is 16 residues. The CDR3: CASSIGTSGDTDTQYF. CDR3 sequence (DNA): TGCGCCAGCAGCATAGGGACTAGCGGGGACACAGATACGCAGTATTTT.

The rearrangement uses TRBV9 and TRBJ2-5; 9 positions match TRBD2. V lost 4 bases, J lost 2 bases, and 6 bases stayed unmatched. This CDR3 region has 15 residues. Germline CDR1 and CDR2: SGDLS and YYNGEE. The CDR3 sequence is CASSIGAGGQETQYF. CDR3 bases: TGTGCCAGCAGCATAGGAGCGGGGGGTCAAGAGACCCAGTACTTC.

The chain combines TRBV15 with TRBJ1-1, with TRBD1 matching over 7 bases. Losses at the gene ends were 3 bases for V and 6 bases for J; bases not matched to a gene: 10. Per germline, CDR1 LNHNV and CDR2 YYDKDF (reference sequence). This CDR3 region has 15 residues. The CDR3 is CATSSGDRAIAEAFF. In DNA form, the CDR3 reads TGTGCCACCAGCAGTGGCGACAGGGCAATCGCTGAAGCTTTCTTT.

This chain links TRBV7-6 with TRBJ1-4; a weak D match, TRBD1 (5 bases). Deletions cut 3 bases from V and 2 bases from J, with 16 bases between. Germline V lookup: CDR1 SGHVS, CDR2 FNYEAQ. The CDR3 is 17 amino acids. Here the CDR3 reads CASSFGFPGNTNEKLFF. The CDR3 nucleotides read TGTGCCAGCAGCTTCGGCTTTCCAGGGAACACTAATGAAAAACTGTTTTTT.

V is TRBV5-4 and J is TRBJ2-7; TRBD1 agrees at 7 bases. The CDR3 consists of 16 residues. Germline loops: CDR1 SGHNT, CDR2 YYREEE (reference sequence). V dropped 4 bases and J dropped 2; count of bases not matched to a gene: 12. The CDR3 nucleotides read TGTGCCAGCAGCGAGACTGACAGGGCTGAGGCCTACGAGCAGTACTTC. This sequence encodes CASSETDRAEAYEQYF.

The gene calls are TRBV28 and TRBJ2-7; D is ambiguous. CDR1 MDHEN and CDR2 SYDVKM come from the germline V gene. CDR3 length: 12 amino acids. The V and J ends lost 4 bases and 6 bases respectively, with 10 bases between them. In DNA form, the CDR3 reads TGTGCCAGCAGTTCCGAGATCCGCGAGCAGTACTTC. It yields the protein CASSSEIREQYF. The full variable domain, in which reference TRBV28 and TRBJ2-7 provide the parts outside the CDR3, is DVKVTQSSRYLVKRTGEKVFLECVQDMDHENMFWYRQDPGLGLRLIYFSYDVKMKEKGDIPEGYSVSREKKERFSLILESASTNQTSMYLCASSSEIREQYFGPGTRLTVT.

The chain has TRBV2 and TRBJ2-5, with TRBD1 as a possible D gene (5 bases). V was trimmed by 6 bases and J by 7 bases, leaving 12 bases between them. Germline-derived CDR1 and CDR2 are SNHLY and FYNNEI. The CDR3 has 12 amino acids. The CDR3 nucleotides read TGTGCCAGCAGCAACACAGGCGCGACCCAGTACTTC. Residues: CASSNTGATQYF.

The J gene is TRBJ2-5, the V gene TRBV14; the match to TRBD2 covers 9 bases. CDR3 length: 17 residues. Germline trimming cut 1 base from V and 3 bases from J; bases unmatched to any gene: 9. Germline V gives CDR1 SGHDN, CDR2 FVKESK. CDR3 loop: CASSQVWVIAGEETQYF. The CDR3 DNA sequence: TGTGCCAGCAGCCAAGTATGGGTAATAGCGGGGGAAGAGACCCAGTACTTC.

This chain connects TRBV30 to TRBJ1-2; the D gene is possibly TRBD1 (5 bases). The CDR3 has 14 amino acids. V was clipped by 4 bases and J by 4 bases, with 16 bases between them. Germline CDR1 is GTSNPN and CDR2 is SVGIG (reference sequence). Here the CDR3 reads CAWIDSQAPYGYTF. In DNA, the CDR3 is TGTGCCTGGATCGACAGTCAGGCCCCCTATGGCTACACCTTC.

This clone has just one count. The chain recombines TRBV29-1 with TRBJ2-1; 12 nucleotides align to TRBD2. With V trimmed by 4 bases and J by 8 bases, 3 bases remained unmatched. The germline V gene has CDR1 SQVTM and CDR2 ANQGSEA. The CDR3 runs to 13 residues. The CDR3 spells CSVAGLAGHEQFF. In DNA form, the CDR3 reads TGCAGCGTTGCAGGACTAGCGGGGCATGAGCAGTTCTTC.

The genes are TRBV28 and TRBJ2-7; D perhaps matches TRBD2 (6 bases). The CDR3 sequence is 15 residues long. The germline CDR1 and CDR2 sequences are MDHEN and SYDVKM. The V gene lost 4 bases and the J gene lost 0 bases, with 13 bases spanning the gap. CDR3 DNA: TGTGCCAGCAGTTCTCCGGGACTGAGCTCCTACGAGCAGTACTTC. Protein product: CASSSPGLSSYEQYF. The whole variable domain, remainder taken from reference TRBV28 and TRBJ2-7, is DVKVTQSSRYLVKRTGEKVFLECVQDMDHENMFWYRQDPGLGLRLIYFSYDVKMKEKGDIPEGYSVSREKKERFSLILESASTNQTSMYLCASSSPGLSSYEQYFGPGTRLTVT.

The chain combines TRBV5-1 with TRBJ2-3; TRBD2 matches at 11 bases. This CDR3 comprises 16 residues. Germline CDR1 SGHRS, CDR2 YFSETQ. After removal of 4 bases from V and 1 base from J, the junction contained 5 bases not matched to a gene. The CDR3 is CASSPLLAGGTDTQYF. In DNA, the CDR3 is TGCGCCAGCAGCCCCCTACTAGCGGGGGGCACAGATACGCAGTATTTT.

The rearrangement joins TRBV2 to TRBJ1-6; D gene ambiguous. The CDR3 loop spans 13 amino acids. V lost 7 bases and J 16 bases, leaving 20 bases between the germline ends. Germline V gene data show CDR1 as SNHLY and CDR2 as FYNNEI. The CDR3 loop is CASKTQAGSLLHF. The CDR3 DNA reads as TGTGCCAGCAAAACCCAGGCAGGAAGCCTTCTCCACTTT.

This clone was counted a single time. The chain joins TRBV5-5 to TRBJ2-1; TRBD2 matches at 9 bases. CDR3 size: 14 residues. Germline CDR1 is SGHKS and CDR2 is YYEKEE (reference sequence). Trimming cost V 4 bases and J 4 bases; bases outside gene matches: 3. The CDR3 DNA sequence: TGTGCCAGCAGCCCGGGACTAGCTTACAATGAGCAGTTCTTC. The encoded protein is CASSPGLAYNEQFF.

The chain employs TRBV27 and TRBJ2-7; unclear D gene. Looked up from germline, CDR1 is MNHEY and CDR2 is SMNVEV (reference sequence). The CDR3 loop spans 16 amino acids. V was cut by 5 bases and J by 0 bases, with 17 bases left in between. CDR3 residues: CASSPLLAPTSYEQYF. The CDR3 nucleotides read TGTGCCAGCAGTCCCCTCTTGGCACCAACCTCCTACGAGCAGTACTTC.

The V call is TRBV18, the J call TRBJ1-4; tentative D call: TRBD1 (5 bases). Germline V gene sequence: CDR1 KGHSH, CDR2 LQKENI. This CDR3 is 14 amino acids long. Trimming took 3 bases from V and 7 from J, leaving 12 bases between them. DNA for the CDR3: TGTGCCAGCTCACCTCCGGGGGACGGTGAAAAACTGTTTTTT. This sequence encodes CASSPPGDGEKLFF. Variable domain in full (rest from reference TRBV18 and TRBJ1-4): NAGVMQNPRHLVRRRGQEARLRCSPMKGHSHVYWYRQLPEEGLKFMVYLQKENIIDESGMPKERFSAEFPKEGPSILRIQQVVRGDSAAYFCASSPPGDGEKLFFGSGTQLSVL.

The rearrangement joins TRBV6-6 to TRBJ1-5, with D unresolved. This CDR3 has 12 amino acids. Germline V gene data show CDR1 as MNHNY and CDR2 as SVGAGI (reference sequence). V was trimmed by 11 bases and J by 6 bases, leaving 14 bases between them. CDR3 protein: CAGGIPGQPQHF. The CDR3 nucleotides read TGTGCCGGAGGGATTCCCGGTCAGCCCCAGCATTTT.

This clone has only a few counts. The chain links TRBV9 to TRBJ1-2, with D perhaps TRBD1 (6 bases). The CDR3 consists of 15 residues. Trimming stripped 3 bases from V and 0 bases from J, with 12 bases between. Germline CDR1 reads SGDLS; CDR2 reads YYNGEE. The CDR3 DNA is TGTGCCAGCAGCGATAAGACAGGTTCTAACTATGGCTACACCTTC. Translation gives CASSDKTGSNYGYTF.